This is a list of T cell receptor beta chains from one sample in a study of T cell repertoires in aging, cancer and after chemotherapy. TCRdb reanalysed the multiplex PCR reads using MiXCR and keeps one entry per CDR3 protein. The table records about 1,600 distinct CDR3 sequences, roughly a fifth of them present only once. What was sequenced was blood. These receptors all stem from a human donor with a solid tumor. CDR3s include the opening cysteine and the closing phenylalanine or tryptophan. D genes are given only for firm matches. Size values are once, few and many counts, or a class for expanded clones, and some rows have none.

v_call	d_call	clone_size	j_call	cdr3_aa	cdr3_nt
TRBV6-1	NA	NA	TRBJ1-2	CASSLYGYTF	TGTGCCAGCAGCCTCTATGGCTACACCTTC
TRBV11-3	NA	NA	TRBJ1-1	CASSLGLNTEAFF	TGTGCCAGCAGCTTGGGACTGAACACTGAAGCTTTCTTT
TRBV4-3	NA	NA	TRBJ1-5	CASSQDQPQHF	TGCGCCAGCAGCCAAGATCAGCCCCAGCATTTT
TRBV12-3/TRBV12-4	TRBD2	medium-sized	TRBJ2-1	CASSPGLAGRHNEQFF	TGTGCCAGCAGCCCCGGACTAGCGGGGCGACACAATGAGCAGTTCTTC
TRBV19	NA	medium-sized	TRBJ2-7	CASSIRESGYEQYF	TGTGCCAGTAGTATTCGGGAGAGCGGCTACGAGCAGTACTTC
TRBV14	NA	medium-sized	TRBJ2-1	CASSHWASNEQFF	TGTGCCAGCAGCCACTGGGCCTCCAATGAGCAGTTCTTC
TRBV7-5	NA	NA	TRBJ1-1	CISVPAAQARGQPNTEAFF	NA
TRBV28	NA	few	TRBJ2-7	CASNQGVRSYEQYF	TGTGCCAGCAACCAAGGTGTACGGTCCTACGAGCAGTACTTC
TRBV6-5	TRBD1	NA	TRBJ2-7	CASLGQGTGEQYF	TGTGCCAGCTTGGGACAGGGGACAGGGGAGCAGTACTTC
TRBV6-1	TRBD2	medium-sized	TRBJ2-7	CASSESGNLYEQYF	TGTGCCAGCAGTGAAAGCGGGAATTTATACGAGCAGTACTTC
TRBV12-3/TRBV12-4	NA	medium-sized	TRBJ1-4	CASSLGTGKLFF	TGTGCCAGCAGTCTCGGAACAGGGAAACTGTTTTTT
TRBV2	NA	NA	TRBJ2-7	CANGQTVEQYF	TGTGCCAACGGACAAACCGTCGAGCAGTACTTC
TRBV20-1	NA	NA	TRBJ2-7	CSATPPRGYEQYF	TGCAGTGCTACCCCCCCCCGCGGCTACGAGCAGTACTTC
TRBV6-1	TRBD1	medium-sized	TRBJ1-1	CASIGQGLPWNTEAFF	TGTGCCAGCATAGGACAGGGATTGCCGTGGAACACTGAAGCTTTCTTT
TRBV24-1	NA	medium-sized	TRBJ2-1	CATSVSGVDEQFF	TGTGCCACCAGTGTCTCAGGGGTGGATGAGCAGTTCTTC
TRBV20-1	TRBD1	medium-sized	TRBJ1-2	CSARDRRGRNGYTF	TGCAGTGCTAGAGATCGCAGGGGGCGAAATGGCTACACCTTC
TRBV5-4	NA	medium-sized	TRBJ2-1	CASSFGESSYNEQFF	TGTGCCAGCAGCTTCGGAGAGAGCTCCTACAATGAGCAGTTCTTC
TRBV10-2	TRBD1	NA	TRBJ2-7	CASSGTGDEQYF	TGCGCCAGCTCCGGGACAGGGGACGAGCAGTACTTC
TRBV6-2/TRBV6-3	NA	medium-sized	TRBJ1-5	CASTPDSLGNRPQHF	TGTGCCAGCACCCCTGACAGCCTCGGCAATCGGCCCCAGCATTTT
TRBV5-1	NA	NA	TRBJ1-1	CARSLAGGSVNTEAFF	TGTGCCAGAAGCTTGGCCGGAGGGTCGGTGAACACTGAAGCTTTCTTT
TRBV10-3	TRBD1	NA	TRBJ1-1	CAIGPTGGADPETFF	TGTGCCATCGGCCCCACAGGGGGCGCGGATCCTGAAACTTTCTTT
TRBV7-9	NA	few	TRBJ2-7	CASSLAYYEQYF	TGTGCCAGCAGCTTAGCTTACTACGAGCAGTACTTC
TRBV15	NA	medium-sized	TRBJ1-4	CATSPHPGTLGEKLFF	TGTGCCACCAGCCCTCATCCCGGGACTCTAGGGGAAAAACTGTTTTTT
TRBV19	TRBD2	medium-sized	TRBJ2-1	CASSRTSGDYNEQFF	TGTGCCAGTAGTAGGACTAGCGGGGACTACAATGAGCAGTTCTTC
TRBV25-1	NA	few	TRBJ2-5	CASKGRLETQYF	TGTGCCAGCAAGGGGCGCTTGGAGACCCAGTACTTC
TRBV18	TRBD2	medium-sized	TRBJ2-1	CASSPNSGAGVRNEQFF	TGTGCCAGCTCACCCAATTCCGGGGCGGGAGTTCGGAATGAGCAGTTCTTC
TRBV7-2	NA	NA	TRBJ2-7	CASSLGGGGSYEQYF	TGTGCCAGCAGCTTAGGAGGGGGAGGGTCCTACGAGCAGTACTTC
TRBV29-1	NA	large	TRBJ1-1	CSVGRTEAFF	TGCAGCGTGGGACGGACTGAAGCTTTCTTT
TRBV6-5	NA	medium-sized	TRBJ1-5	CASSPQGIPQPQHF	TGTGCCAGCAGCCCACAGGGTATTCCTCAGCCCCAGCATTTT
TRBV30	TRBD2	medium-sized	TRBJ2-7	CAWTLAGVGEQYF	TGTGCCTGGACCCTAGCGGGAGTCGGCGAGCAGTACTTC
TRBV7-2	NA	medium-sized	TRBJ2-3	CASRAGRRGTDTQYF	TGTGCCAGCAGGGCCGGCAGGAGAGGCACAGATACGCAGTATTTT
TRBV29-1	TRBD1	NA	TRBJ1-2	CSGTGGGYTF	TGCAGCGGGACAGGGGGCGGCTACACCTTC
TRBV5-1	TRBD1	NA	TRBJ1-4	CASSLVGQGEKLFF	TGCGCCAGCAGCTTAGTCGGACAGGGGGAAAAACTGTTTTTT
TRBV24-1	NA	NA	TRBJ1-5	CATNGGSNQPQHF	TGTGCCACCAACGGGGGCTCCAATCAGCCCCAGCATTTT
TRBV11-1	TRBD2	NA	TRBJ2-7	CASSLLAGDLGEQYF	TGTGCCAGCAGCCTACTAGCGGGTGACCTCGGCGAGCAGTACTTC
TRBV6-5	NA	medium-sized	TRBJ1-4	CASSYNTQGRMDEKLFF	TGTGCCAGCAGTTACAATACCCAGGGGCGCATGGATGAAAAACTGTTTTTT
TRBV11-2	NA	NA	TRBJ2-3	CASSWSEDTQYF	TGTGCCAGCAGCTGGAGCGAGGATACGCAGTATTTT
TRBV11-2	TRBD2	NA	TRBJ2-2	CAGSGIDGELFF	TGTGCCGGGAGCGGGATAGACGGGGAGCTGTTTTTT
TRBV6-6	NA	medium-sized	TRBJ1-1	CASSVTANPGTEAFF	TGTGCCAGCAGTGTGACAGCTAACCCGGGCACTGAAGCTTTCTTT
TRBV7-9	NA	NA	TRBJ2-1	CASTLDLDNEQFF	TGTGCCAGCACCCTTGACCTCGACAATGAGCAGTTCTTC
TRBV6-4	TRBD2	medium-sized	TRBJ2-1	CASSGIAGGPFGEQFF	TGTGCCAGCAGTGGCATAGCGGGAGGGCCTTTCGGTGAGCAGTTCTTC
TRBV4-3	NA	NA	TRBJ1-1	CASSQDQAGMTEAFF	TGCGCCAGCAGCCAAGATCAGGCCGGGATGACTGAAGCTTTCTTT
TRBV5-5	NA	medium-sized	TRBJ1-2	CASSLERQSFYGYTF	TGTGCCAGCAGCTTGGAGAGGCAGAGCTTCTATGGCTACACCTTC